This T cell receptor (beta chain) was found in a study of T-cell memory formation after mild COVID-19. Constant-segment primers were used for 5'RACE, and the resulting TCR alpha and TCR beta cDNA libraries carried sample barcodes and UMIs. TCRdb reprocessed the 5' RACE reads with MiXCR, giving one entry per CDR3 protein. Altogether more than 250,000 distinct CDR3 sequences are present, roughly 17% being singletons, with the ten largest covering less than 30%. The CDR3 sequence is 14 residues long. Germline assignment: CDR1 SGHAT and CDR2 FQDESV (reference sequence). V lost 5 bases to trimming and J lost 8 bases; unmatched junction nucleotides: 6.

This sequence was found in a man in his late teens or twenties who had mild COVID-19 (a few samples of this study predate the infection). Cell type and time point are not known. V and J are TRBV11-1 and TRBJ1-6, with 7 positions matching TRBD1. The sample was PBMCs or a T cell subset sorted from them (not recorded which). CDR3 region: CASSQGDVYSPLHF. The CDR3 nucleotides read TGTGCCAGCAGCCAGGGGGACGTGTATTCACCCCTCCACTTT.